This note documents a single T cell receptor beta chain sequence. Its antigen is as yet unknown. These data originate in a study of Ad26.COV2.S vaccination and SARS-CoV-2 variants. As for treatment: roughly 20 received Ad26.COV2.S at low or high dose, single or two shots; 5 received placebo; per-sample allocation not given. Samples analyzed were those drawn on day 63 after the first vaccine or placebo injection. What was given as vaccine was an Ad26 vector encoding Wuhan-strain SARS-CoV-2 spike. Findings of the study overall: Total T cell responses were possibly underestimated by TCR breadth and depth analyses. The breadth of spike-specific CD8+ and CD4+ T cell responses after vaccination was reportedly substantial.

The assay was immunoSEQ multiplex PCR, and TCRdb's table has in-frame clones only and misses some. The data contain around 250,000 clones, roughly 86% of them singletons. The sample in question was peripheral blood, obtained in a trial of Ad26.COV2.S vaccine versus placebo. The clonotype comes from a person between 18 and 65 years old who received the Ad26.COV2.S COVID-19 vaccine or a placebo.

The CDR3 loop is CASRLQETQYF. DNA of the CDR3: TGTGCCAGCAGACTACAAGAGACCCAGTACTTC. The chain recombines TRBV12-3 or TRBV12-4 with TRBJ2-5; no definite D call. Trimming took off 6 bases at V and 2 bases at J, with 4 bases between the two ends. This CDR3 has 11 amino acids.